The 17 T cell receptor beta chains below were found in one sample sequenced in a study of T cell repertoires in cytomegalovirus infection (dated by TCRdb to the late 2010s). The sequencer listed for this sample is Illumina HiSeq 1500. TCRdb took the public reads, trimmed them with fastp at Q25, ran MiXCR for clone calling and kept in-frame beta chains. Identical CDR3 proteins give one entry, which carries the most common genes and DNA. This sample is represented by 300,000 or so distinct CDR3 sequences; roughly 26% of them were singletons. The top ten hold about 15% of the sample. The sample consisted of PBMCs. The receptors here all came from a human donor in good health (CMV status not recorded). Some clones in this sample may be carry-over from other donors' samples.

This rearrangement joins TRBV11-3 to TRBJ2-1, with 7 nucleotides matching TRBD2. Germline loops: CDR1 SGHNT, CDR2 YENEEA. The CDR3 is 15 residues long. The V gene end was trimmed by 5 bases and the J gene end by 3 bases; junction bases not matched to a gene: 7. The CDR3 region is CASSPRGEGYNEQFF. Here the CDR3 DNA reads TGTGCCAGCAGCCCCCGGGGGGAAGGCTACAATGAGCAGTTCTTC.

This clonotype was counted many times. V and J are TRBV7-2 and TRBJ1-3; D is possibly TRBD1 (5 bases). Trimming stripped 5 bases from V and 9 bases from J, with 20 bases between. Looked up from germline, CDR1 is SGHTA and CDR2 is FQGNSA. The CDR3 runs 15 residues. The chain's CDR3 is CASSPPGPQRGTIYF. The DNA for the CDR3 is TGTGCCAGCAGCCCCCCCGGGCCCCAAAGGGGCACCATATATTTT.

The V call is TRBV5-3, the J call TRBJ2-2, with 8 nucleotides matching TRBD2. TRBV5-3 is filed as an ORF, its function uncertain. V was pared by 8 bases and J by 2 bases, with 8 bases of the junction left unmatched. There are 15 residues in the CDR3. CDR3 residues: CASSQRGSNTGELFF. DNA for the CDR3: TGTGCCAGCAGTCAGCGGGGGAGCAACACCGGGGAGCTGTTTTTT.

This clonotype was counted ten times or more. CDR3: CASSWDWSATNEKLFF. CDR3 bases: TGTGCCAGCAGCTGGGATTGGAGTGCAACTAATGAAAAACTGTTTTTT. The chain uses TRBV7-2 and TRBJ1-4; no clear D. The length of the CDR3 is 16 residues. Germline V CDR1 and CDR2: SGHTA, FQGNSA. Trimming took off 4 bases at V and 0 bases at J, with 12 bases between the two ends.

The chain joins TRBV28 to TRBJ2-4; D unclear. The germline V gene has CDR1 MDHEN and CDR2 SYDVKM. The CDR3 extends over 20 amino acids. Trimming shortened V by 5 bases and J by 3 bases, and 29 bases separated the two germline ends. DNA for the CDR3: TGTGCCAGCAGTGGGATAGTAGGCAGGAATGTAGCAGTACACAAAAACATTCAGTACTTC. It yields the protein CASSGIVGRNVAVHKNIQYF. The full variable domain, completed using reference TRBV28 and TRBJ2-4, is DVKVTQSSRYLVKRTGEKVFLECVQDMDHENMFWYRQDPGLGLRLIYFSYDVKMKEKGDIPEGYSVSREKKERFSLILESASTNQTSMYLCASSGIVGRNVAVHKNIQYFGAGTRLSVL.

This clonotype was counted at least ten times. The J gene is TRBJ2-1, the V gene TRBV7-9, with D possibly called TRBD1 or TRBD2 (5 bases each). CDR3 size: 16 residues. V lost 5 bases and J lost 5, with 19 bases in between. Germline CDR1 reads SEHNR; CDR2 reads FQNEAQ (reference sequence). The CDR3 reads CASSHLGAGGNNEQFF. The CDR3 nucleotides read TGTGCCAGCAGCCATCTCGGGGCGGGTGGTAACAATGAGCAGTTCTTC.

This clonotype was counted ten times or more. The rearrangement joins TRBV7-6 to TRBJ2-5, with 7 bases lining up with TRBD2. The CDR3 length is 11 residues. The germline CDR1 and CDR2 sequences are SGHVS and FNYEAQ. V dropped 5 bases and J dropped 13; count of bases not matched to a gene: 7. CDR3 sequence: CASSVGTMLYF. The CDR3 DNA reads as TGTGCCAGCAGCGTTGGGACTATGCTGTACTTC.

This rearrangement joins TRBV6-2 or TRBV6-3 to TRBJ2-1; D is unclear. The CDR3 totals 11 residues. Trimming stripped 10 bases from V and 7 bases from J, with 11 bases between. Germline V CDR1 and CDR2: MNHEY, SVGEGT. The CDR3 DNA sequence: TGTGCCACAAGGGAACTAAATGAGCAGTTCTTC. It is translated as CATRELNEQFF.

The V gene is TRBV7-9, the J gene TRBJ2-4, with a weak D call TRBD1 (7 bases). The V gene lost 4 bases and the J gene lost 9 bases, with 13 bases spanning the gap. The V gene's germline CDR1 is SEHNR and CDR2 FQNEAQ (reference sequence). The CDR3 covers 13 residues. This CDR3 reads CASSSQGGGIQYF. The CDR3 bases are TGTGCCAGCAGCTCGCAGGGGGGTGGCATTCAGTACTTC.

This clonotype was seen many times. The V call is TRBV12-3 or TRBV12-4, the J call TRBJ2-6; D gene unclear. Trimming shortened V by 6 bases and J by 1 base, and 13 bases separated the two germline ends. This CDR3 spans 16 amino acids. The CDR3 protein is CASSLRSTSGANVLTF. As DNA, the CDR3 is TGTGCCAGCAGCCTAAGGTCCACGTCTGGGGCCAACGTCCTGACTTTC.

This clonotype was seen ten or more times. The rearrangement links TRBV6-6 to TRBJ2-3; 11 bases map to TRBD1. The germline V gene has CDR1 MNHNY and CDR2 SVGAGI (reference sequence). After removal of 6 bases from V and 3 bases from J, the junction contained 2 bases not matched to a gene. The CDR3 is made up of 14 amino acids. The CDR3 DNA sequence: TGTGCCAGCAGGGACAGGGGGCAGACAGATACGCAGTATTTT. Its translation: CASRDRGQTDTQYF.

This clonotype occurred many times. The CDR3 loop reads CASSLVSTGDVQTQYF. CDR3 nucleotide sequence: TGTGCCAGCAGCTTAGTGTCTACAGGGGATGTTCAGACCCAGTACTTC. The chain combines TRBV7-2 with TRBJ2-5, with 7 bases that match TRBD1. Trimming cost V 1 base and J 6 bases; bases outside gene matches: 11. The germline gives CDR1 SGHTA, CDR2 FQGNSA. There are 16 residues in the CDR3.

This clonotype has ten or more counts. This sequence joins TRBV7-2 and TRBJ1-1; D is uncertain. The CDR3 has 15 residues. The germline gives CDR1 SGHTA, CDR2 FQGNSA. Trimming removed 4 bases at V and 0 bases at J, with 12 bases between. CDR3 nucleotide sequence: TGTGCCAGCAGCTCCCGCCCCAGAATGAACACTGAAGCTTTCTTT. Encoded protein: CASSSRPRMNTEAFF.

This clonotype has ten or more counts. The rearrangement links TRBV7-2 to TRBJ2-7, with D hard to call. The CDR3 is 15 amino acids. Trimming removed 0 bases from V and 2 bases from J, with 11 bases in between. The V gene's germline CDR1 is SGHTA and CDR2 FQGNSA. In nucleotides, the CDR3 is TGTGCCAGCAGCTTAGCGGCGGTATCTACCTACGAGCAGTACTTC. Protein: CASSLAAVSTYEQYF.

This chain uses TRBV7-3 with TRBJ2-3; 7 bases fit TRBD2. The ends lost 1 base at V and 0 bases at J; junction bases unmatched: 10. The CDR3 extends over 18 amino acids. Germline CDR1 SGHTA, CDR2 FQGTGA. CDR3 bases: TGTGCCAGCAGCTTAATAGGTAGCGGGCCCTCTAGCACAGATACGCAGTATTTT. Its translation: CASSLIGSGPSSTDTQYF.

This chain joins TRBV6-2 or TRBV6-3 and TRBJ1-4; perhaps TRBD1 as D (6 bases). V lost 2 bases to trimming and J lost 6 bases, with 16 bases between them. This CDR3 region has 16 residues. CDR1 is MNHEY and CDR2 is SVGEGT in the germline V gene. CDR3 coding DNA: TGTGCCAGCAGTTACGGGAGCGGGGGGCTAGATGAAAAACTGTTTTTT. Encoded protein: CASSYGSGGLDEKLFF.

The chain employs TRBV20-1 and TRBJ2-1; maybe TRBD2 (5 bases). The CDR3 is made up of 13 amino acids. Germline CDR1 DFQATT, CDR2 SNEGSKA (reference sequence). The V gene lost 5 bases and the J gene lost 8 bases, with 16 bases spanning the gap. This CDR3 is CSAQDLKGDEQFF. The CDR3 DNA reads TGCAGTGCTCAGGACTTGAAGGGTGATGAGCAGTTCTTC.